This section outlines one T cell receptor (beta chain) sequence together with its context. This sample was taken from a study of T cell responses to AZD1222 COVID-19 vaccine. The protocol was immunoSEQ multiplex PCR, while the TCRdb copy is restricted to in-frame clones and leaves out a portion. The table lists 110,000 to 150,000 clones, 75% to 90% of them singletons. The sequencing used peripheral blood, collected on day 0 of AZD1222 vaccination. This TCR was sampled from an adult in good health.

CDR3 nucleotides: TGTGCCAGCAGCCAAGAAGGCCATTCACCCCTCCACTTT. Protein product: CASSQEGHSPLHF. This chain links TRBV3-1 (or the pseudogene TRBV3-2) with TRBJ1-6; the D is unclear. CDR3 size: 13 residues. Trimming took 0 bases from V and 8 from J, leaving 5 bases between them. CDR1 is LGHDT and CDR2 is YNNKEL in the germline V gene (reference sequence).